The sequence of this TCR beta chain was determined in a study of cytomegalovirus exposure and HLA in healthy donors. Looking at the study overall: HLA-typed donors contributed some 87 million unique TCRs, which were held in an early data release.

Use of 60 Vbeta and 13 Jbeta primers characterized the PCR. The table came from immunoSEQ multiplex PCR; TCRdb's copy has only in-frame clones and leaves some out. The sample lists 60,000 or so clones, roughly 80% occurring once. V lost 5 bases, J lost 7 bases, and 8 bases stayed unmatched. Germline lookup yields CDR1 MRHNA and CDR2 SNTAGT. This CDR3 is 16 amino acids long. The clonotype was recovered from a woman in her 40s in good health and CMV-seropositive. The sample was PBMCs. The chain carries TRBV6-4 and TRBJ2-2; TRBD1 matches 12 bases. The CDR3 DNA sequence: TGTGCCAGCAGTAATTCCGGGACAGGGGGCGTCGGGGAGCTGTTTTTT. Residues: CASSNSGTGGVGELFF.